Sequencing of this T cell receptor beta chain was carried out in a study of T-cell memory formation after mild COVID-19. This clonotype occurred a few times. TCRdb re-derived calls from the 5' RACE reads in MiXCR, one entry per CDR3 protein. The sample has 150,000 to 200,000 distinct CDR3 sequences, around 30% seen once. The CDR3 totals 15 residues. V lost 3 bases and J lost 5, with 17 bases in between. Germline V gene sequence: CDR1 SGHDN, CDR2 FVKESK. The V and J genes are TRBV14 and TRBJ2-7; D possibly uses TRBD1 or TRBD2 (6 bases each). The sequence derives from an adult woman who had mild COVID-19 (a few samples of this study predate the infection). Cell type and time point are not known. What was sequenced was PBMCs or a T cell subset sorted from them (not recorded which). Here the CDR3 reads CASSQMGGPGDEQYF. The CDR3 nucleotides are TGTGCCAGCAGCCAGATGGGGGGCCCGGGGGACGAGCAGTACTTC.